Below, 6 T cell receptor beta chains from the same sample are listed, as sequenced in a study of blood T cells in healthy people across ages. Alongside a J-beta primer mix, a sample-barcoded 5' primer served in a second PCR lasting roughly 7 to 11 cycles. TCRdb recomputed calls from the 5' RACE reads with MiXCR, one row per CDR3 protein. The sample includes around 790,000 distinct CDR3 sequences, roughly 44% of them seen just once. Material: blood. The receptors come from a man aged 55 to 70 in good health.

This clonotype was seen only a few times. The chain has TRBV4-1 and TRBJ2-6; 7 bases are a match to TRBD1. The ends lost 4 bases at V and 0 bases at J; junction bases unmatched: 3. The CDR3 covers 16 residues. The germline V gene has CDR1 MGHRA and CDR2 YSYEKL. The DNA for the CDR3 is TGCGCCAGCAGCCCGACAGGGTACTCTGGGGCCAACGTCCTGACTTTC. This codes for CASSPTGYSGANVLTF.

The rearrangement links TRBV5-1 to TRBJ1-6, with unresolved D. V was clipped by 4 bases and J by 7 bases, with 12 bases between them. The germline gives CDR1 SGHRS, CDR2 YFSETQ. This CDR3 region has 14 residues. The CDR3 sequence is CASSVATPNSPLHF. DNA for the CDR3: TGCGCCAGCAGCGTGGCGACGCCGAATTCACCCCTCCACTTT. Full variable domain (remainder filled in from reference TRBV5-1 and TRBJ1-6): KAGVTQTPRYLIKTRGQQVTLSCSPISGHRSVSWYQQTPGQGLQFLFEYFSETQRNKGNFPGRFSGRQFSNSRSEMNVSTLELGDSALYLCASSVATPNSPLHFGNGTRLTVT.

As DNA, the CDR3 is TGCAGTGCTAGAGGGCGGGGGCGATACAATGAGCAGTACTTC. Protein sequence: CSARGRGRYNEQYF. The J gene is TRBJ2-7, the V gene TRBV20-1; TRBD2 is a possible D gene (7 bases). This CDR3 region has 14 residues. Germline CDR1 reads DFQATT; CDR2 reads SNEGSKA (reference sequence). Deletions cut 1 base from V and 7 bases from J, with 17 bases between.

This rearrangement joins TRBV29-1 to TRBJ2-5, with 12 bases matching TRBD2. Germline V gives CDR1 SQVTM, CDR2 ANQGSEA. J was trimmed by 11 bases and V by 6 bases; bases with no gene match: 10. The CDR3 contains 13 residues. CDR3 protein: CSVVTSGGREQYF. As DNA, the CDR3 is TGCAGCGTGGTGACTAGCGGGGGTCGGGAGCAGTACTTC.

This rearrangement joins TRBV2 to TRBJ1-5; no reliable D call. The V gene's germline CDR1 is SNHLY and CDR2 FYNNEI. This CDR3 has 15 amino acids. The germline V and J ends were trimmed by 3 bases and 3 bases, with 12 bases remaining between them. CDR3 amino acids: CASSEMGINNQPQHF. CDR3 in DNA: TGTGCCAGCAGTGAGATGGGGATCAACAATCAGCCCCAGCATTTT.

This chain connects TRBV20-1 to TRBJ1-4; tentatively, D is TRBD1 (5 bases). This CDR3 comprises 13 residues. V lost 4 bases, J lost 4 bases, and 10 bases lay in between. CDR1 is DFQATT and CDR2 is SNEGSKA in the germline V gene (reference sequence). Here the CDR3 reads CSAKATVNEKLFF. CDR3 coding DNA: TGCAGTGCTAAAGCGACAGTTAATGAAAAACTGTTTTTT.